Each of the 32 T cell receptor beta chains below was sequenced from the same sample in a study of cytomegalovirus exposure and HLA in healthy donors. The PCR had 60 Vbeta and 13 Jbeta primers. The table came from immunoSEQ multiplex PCR; TCRdb's copy has only in-frame clones and leaves some out. The sample yields more than 150,000 clones, roughly 80% seen once. The sequenced sample consisted of PBMCs. Receptor source: a woman between 50 and 59 years old in good health and CMV-seropositive.

The sample holds a few counts of this clone. The genes are TRBV11-2 and TRBJ1-1; maybe TRBD1 (6 bases). Germline CDR1 and CDR2: SGHAT and FQNNGV. The CDR3 covers 13 residues. Trimming stripped 5 bases from V and 9 bases from J, with 16 bases between. The CDR3 spells CASSATGTPKAFF. CDR3 nucleotide sequence: TGTGCCAGCAGCGCCACCGGGACACCTAAAGCTTTCTTT.

The chain links TRBV6-5 to TRBJ1-4; TRBD1 aligns across 10 bases. The germline V gene has CDR1 MNHEY and CDR2 SVGAGI. The CDR3 consists of 15 residues. The V and J ends lost 6 bases and 8 bases, in that order; junction bases with no gene match: 9. The CDR3 reads CASSAGTGVQEKLFF. CDR3 DNA: TGTGCCAGCAGCGCCGGGACAGGGGTACAGGAAAAACTGTTTTTT.

The gene calls are TRBV27 and TRBJ1-5, with 10 bases aligning to TRBD1. This CDR3 is 15 amino acids long. CDR1 is MNHEY and CDR2 is SMNVEV in the germline V gene (reference sequence). The V and J ends lost 5 bases and 7 bases, in that order; junction bases with no gene match: 8. CDR3 amino acids: CASSGRQGARQPQHF. DNA of the CDR3: TGTGCCAGCAGTGGCCGACAGGGGGCGCGACAGCCCCAGCATTTT.

The rearrangement joins TRBV7-9 to TRBJ1-1, with a possible D match to TRBD1 (6 bases). Germline CDR1 is SEHNR and CDR2 is FQNEAQ (reference sequence). V was clipped by 8 bases and J by 1 base, with 17 bases between them. The CDR3 loop spans 15 amino acids. CDR3 nucleotide sequence: TGTGCCAGCCTGCAAATTGGACAGCAGAACACTGAAGCTTTCTTT. Translated, it gives CASLQIGQQNTEAFF.

In this sample, this clone turned up a few times. The chain links TRBV25-1 to TRBJ2-7; D is unclear. With 4 bases removed from V and 3 bases from J, the gap between germline ends came to 4 bases. This CDR3 is 11 amino acids long. Germline V CDR1 and CDR2: MGHDK, SYGVNS. The CDR3 DNA follows: TGTGCCAGCAGTGGTTACTACGAGCAGTACTTC. Translating it yields CASSGYYEQYF.

Only one count was recorded for this clone. The V gene is TRBV5-6, the J gene TRBJ2-2, with TRBD1 matching over 8 bases. Germline values: CDR1 SGHDT, CDR2 YYEEEE. After removal of 5 bases from V and 7 bases from J, the junction contained 4 bases not matched to a gene. There are 13 residues in the CDR3. CDR3 residues: CASSQGAVGELFF. CDR3 nucleotide sequence: TGTGCCAGCAGTCAGGGGGCGGTCGGGGAGCTGTTTTTT.

The V gene is TRBV7-9, the J gene TRBJ2-1, with 7 bases aligning to TRBD1. J was trimmed by 3 bases and V by 5 bases; bases with no gene match: 7. Germline CDR1 is SEHNR and CDR2 is FQNEAQ (reference sequence). The CDR3 loop spans 15 amino acids. The chain's CDR3 is CASSPGRGNYNEQFF. In DNA form, the CDR3 reads TGTGCCAGCAGCCCCGGCAGGGGGAACTACAATGAGCAGTTCTTC.

The chain combines TRBV18 with TRBJ2-4; 10 bases line up with TRBD1. Per germline, CDR1 KGHSH and CDR2 LQKENI. CDR3 length equals 17 residues. The trim removed 4 bases at V and 0 bases at J, leaving 6 bases unmatched. The CDR3 here is CASSLGTGEIAKNIQYF. CDR3 DNA: TGTGCCAGCTCACTTGGGACAGGGGAGATAGCCAAAAACATTCAGTACTTC.

The V call is TRBV11-2, the J call TRBJ1-1, with D possibly TRBD1 on 5 matching bases. V lost 5 bases and J lost 7, with 11 bases in between. The germline V gene has CDR1 SGHAT and CDR2 FQNNGV. This CDR3 has 12 amino acids. CDR3 nucleotide sequence: TGTGCCAGCAGCCTGGGGGGGGTTGAAGCTTTCTTT. Amino acids: CASSLGGVEAFF.

The chain links TRBV9 to TRBJ1-2; 7 nucleotides align to TRBD1. Losses at the gene ends were 4 bases for V and 5 bases for J; bases not matched to a gene: 14. The V gene's germline CDR1 is SGDLS and CDR2 YYNGEE. The CDR3 is 16 residues long. The CDR3 nucleotides read TGTGCCAGCAGCACCACTCACACACAGGGGCGTTATGGCTACACCTTC. Encoded protein: CASSTTHTQGRYGYTF.

This sequence joins TRBV4-3 and TRBJ2-1; weak D call: TRBD2 (6 bases). The ends were cut back, 4 bases at V and 6 bases at J, with 16 bases in the middle. The CDR3 is 15 amino acids. Per germline, CDR1 LGHNA and CDR2 YSLEER. The CDR3 spells CASSPERWRANEQFF. The CDR3 DNA follows: TGCGCCAGCAGCCCCGAGCGGTGGAGGGCCAATGAGCAGTTCTTC.

This CDR3 is CASSSGDRDTDEQFF. The CDR3 nucleotides are TGTGCCAGCAGCAGCGGTGACAGGGACACGGATGAGCAGTTCTTC. The rearrangement joins TRBV9 to TRBJ2-1; the match to TRBD1 covers 7 bases. Germline CDR1 SGDLS, CDR2 YYNGEE. Trimming took 4 bases from V and 8 from J; bases not matched to a gene: 12. CDR3 length: 15 amino acids.

This chain connects TRBV5-4 to TRBJ1-2; maybe TRBD1 (5 bases). CDR1 is SGHNT and CDR2 is YYREEE in the germline V gene (reference sequence). The length of the CDR3 is 15 residues. Trimming took 0 bases from V and 6 from J, leaving 15 bases between them. The CDR3 spells CASSLGLGELDGYTF. CDR3 nucleotides: TGTGCCAGCAGCTTGGGACTAGGGGAGTTGGATGGCTACACCTTC.

V gene TRBV10-2 combines with J gene TRBJ1-1; no clear D gene. V lost 5 bases, J lost 4 bases, and 11 bases lay in between. Germline assignment: CDR1 WSHSY and CDR2 SAAADI. The CDR3 has 13 residues. The CDR3 here is CASSTESGTEAFF. CDR3 nucleotide sequence: TGCGCCAGCAGTACGGAATCGGGCACTGAAGCTTTCTTT.

This clone was seen just once. This sequence joins TRBV27 and TRBJ2-7; D ambiguous. CDR1 is MNHEY, CDR2 SMNVEV, per germline (reference sequence). Trimming pared 3 bases from V and 1 base from J, leaving 10 bases between. The CDR3 runs 14 residues. The chain's CDR3 is CASSFRGKSYEQYF. The CDR3 DNA follows: TGTGCCAGCAGTTTTCGCGGCAAATCCTACGAGCAGTACTTC.

The chain combines TRBV6-5 with TRBJ1-6, with D unresolved. V lost 0 bases, J lost 9 bases, and 3 bases lay in between. The CDR3 sequence is 12 residues long. Germline V CDR1 and CDR2: MNHEY, SVGAGI. CDR3 sequence (DNA): TGTGCCAGCAGTTACTCCGGTTCACCCCTCCACTTT. It translates to CASSYSGSPLHF.

This clone showed up just once. The chain carries TRBV2 and TRBJ1-5; the D is unclear. The CDR3 has 15 amino acids. The V and J ends lost 2 bases and 0 bases respectively, with 8 bases between them. The germline CDR1 and CDR2 sequences are SNHLY and FYNNEI. CDR3 nucleotides: TGTGCCAGCAGTGAACAGATACCTAGCAATCAGCCCCAGCATTTT. Translation gives CASSEQIPSNQPQHF.

The chain couples TRBV18 to TRBJ2-3, with 7 bases identical to TRBD2. This CDR3 is built from 14 residues. Trimming cost V 4 bases and J 6 bases; bases outside gene matches: 7. Germline loops: CDR1 KGHSH, CDR2 LQKENI. CDR3 protein: CASSLGLRSDTQYF. The CDR3 DNA is TGTGCCAGCTCACTGGGACTACGGTCGGATACGCAGTATTTT. Together with reference TRBV18 and TRBJ2-3, the CDR3 gives the full variable domain: NAGVMQNPRHLVRRRGQEARLRCSPMKGHSHVYWYRQLPEEGLKFMVYLQKENIIDESGMPKERFSAEFPKEGPSILRIQQVVRGDSAAYFCASSLGLRSDTQYFGPGTRLTVL.

The gene calls are TRBV7-2 and TRBJ2-4; the D is unclear. Germline CDR1 is SGHTA and CDR2 is FQGNSA. Trimming stripped 1 base from V and 2 bases from J, with 9 bases between. The CDR3 runs 15 residues. The CDR3, as DNA: TGTGCCAGCAGCTTAGTCGGTATTACCAAAAACATTCAGTACTTC. This gives the protein CASSLVGITKNIQYF.

DNA for the CDR3: TGTGCCACCAGCAGAGATTGGCCTAGCGGGGGCATCAATGAGCAGTTCTTC. As protein: CATSRDWPSGGINEQFF. The J gene is TRBJ2-1, the V gene TRBV15; TRBD2 matches at 10 bases. Germline CDR1 reads LNHNV; CDR2 reads YYDKDF (reference sequence). The V gene end was trimmed by 0 bases and the J gene end by 6 bases; junction bases not matched to a gene: 8. The CDR3 sequence is 17 residues long.

The genes are TRBV10-1 and TRBJ2-1, with 10 positions matching TRBD2. The V and J ends lost 3 bases and 4 bases, in that order; junction bases with no gene match: 6. The CDR3 sequence is 16 residues long. Looked up from germline, CDR1 is WNHNN and CDR2 is SYGVQD (reference sequence). The CDR3, as DNA: TGCGCCAGCAGTGACCTCACTAGCGGGGCTTACAATGAGCAGTTCTTC. It is translated as CASSDLTSGAYNEQFF.

This sequence joins TRBV27 and TRBJ1-1; possible D gene TRBD1, 6 bases. Trimming removed 6 bases at V and 4 bases at J, with 24 bases between. CDR3 size: 17 residues. CDR1 and CDR2 from the germline V gene are MNHEY and SMNVEV (reference sequence). CDR3: CASRGGPGGRTSTEAFF. CDR3 DNA: TGTGCCAGCAGAGGGGGGCCGGGGGGGCGAACTAGCACTGAAGCTTTCTTT.

The gene calls are TRBV11-1 and TRBJ1-2, with 7 nucleotides matching TRBD1. Germline lookup yields CDR1 SGHAT and CDR2 FQDESV (reference sequence). CDR3 length: 13 residues. Trimming cost V 5 bases and J 8 bases; bases outside gene matches: 8. The CDR3 coding sequence is TGTGCCAGCAGCCCCTGGACAGGAGGGGGCTACACCTTC. The encoded protein is CASSPWTGGGYTF.

The chain recombines TRBV7-3 with TRBJ1-2, with D maybe TRBD1 (5 bases). V gave up 2 bases and J gave up 6 bases, with 10 bases separating them. Germline V gene sequence: CDR1 SGHTA, CDR2 FQGTGA. The CDR3 runs to 13 residues. The CDR3 protein is CASSLSAGNGYTF. CDR3 bases: TGTGCCAGCAGCTTATCCGCAGGGAATGGCTACACCTTC.

The chain recombines TRBV30 with TRBJ1-1; 7 bases fit TRBD1. The length of the CDR3 is 13 residues. V was pared by 4 bases and J by 4 bases, with 6 bases of the junction left unmatched. CDR1 and CDR2 (germline): GTSNPN, SVGIG (reference sequence). CDR3 protein: CAWTGPGGTEAFF. The DNA for the CDR3 is TGTGCCTGGACCGGGCCAGGGGGCACTGAAGCTTTCTTT.

This chain links TRBV4-3 with TRBJ1-1; TRBD1 agrees at 10 bases. Germline assignment: CDR1 LGHNA and CDR2 YSLEER. The CDR3 extends over 14 amino acids. Trimming at V came to 1 base and at J to 8 bases, leaving 4 bases not matched to a gene. CDR3 nucleotide sequence: TGCGCCAGCAGCCAAGGGGGACAGGGGAGGGAAGCTTTCTTT. The encoded protein is CASSQGGQGREAFF.

The V call is TRBV7-9, the J call TRBJ1-6; 8 bases are shared with TRBD1. Germline V gene data show CDR1 as SEHNR and CDR2 as FQNEAQ (reference sequence). The junction had 6 bases not matched to a gene; V was cut back by 5 bases and J by 9 bases. The CDR3 is 14 amino acids. This CDR3 is CASSPDRESSPLHF. CDR3 coding DNA: TGTGCCAGCAGCCCGGACAGGGAGAGTTCACCCCTCCACTTT. The entire variable domain, with the rest obtained from reference TRBV7-9 and TRBJ1-6, is as follows: DTGVSQNPRHKITKRGQNVTFRCDPISEHNRLYWYRQTLGQGPEFLTYFQNEAQLEKSRLLSDRFSAERPKGSFSTLEIQRTEQGDSAMYLCASSPDRESSPLHFGNGTRLTVT.

The chain combines TRBV7-2 with TRBJ1-2; maybe TRBD1 (6 bases). Per germline, CDR1 SGHTA and CDR2 FQGNSA. V lost 1 base to trimming and J lost 8 bases, with 11 bases between them. The CDR3 is made up of 13 amino acids. CDR3 in DNA: TGTGCCAGCAGCTTAGGTCAGGGACACGGCTACACCTTC. Translated, it gives CASSLGQGHGYTF.

In DNA, the CDR3 is TGTGCCAGTACCTCGTTGTCCGGGACTCCTAACTATGGCTACACCTTC. It yields the protein CASTSLSGTPNYGYTF. V gene TRBV19 combines with J gene TRBJ1-2; maybe TRBD1 (5 bases). Germline-derived CDR1 and CDR2 are LNHDA and SQIVND (reference sequence). V was clipped by 7 bases and J by 0 bases, with 18 bases between them. The CDR3 covers 16 residues.

Concerning this clone: Sequence at one end of the junction differs from germline and may be a read error. V gene TRBV7-6 combines with J gene TRBJ2-7; maybe TRBD1 (6 bases). The CDR3 runs 15 residues. Germline CDR1 and CDR2: SGHVS and FNYEAQ. CDR3 region: CVSSLGVTGYAEQYF. CDR3 nucleotides: TGTGTCAGCAGCTTAGGGGTCACAGGGTACGCCGAGCAGTACTTC.

This clone was counted a few times. The chain is built from TRBV14 and TRBJ2-7, with TRBD2 matching over 7 bases. Germline loops: CDR1 SGHDN, CDR2 FVKESK. The CDR3 is 15 residues long. V trimming: 2 bases; J trimming: 5 bases; junction bases outside the gene matches: 9. The CDR3 sequence: CASSQHPTSVHEQYF. In DNA, the CDR3 is TGTGCCAGCAGCCAACATCCAACTAGCGTCCACGAGCAGTACTTC.

The V and J genes are TRBV7-2 and TRBJ1-1, with TRBD1 as a possible D gene (6 bases). Germline CDR1 is SGHTA and CDR2 is FQGNSA. V was pared by 6 bases and J by 5 bases, with 19 bases between. CDR3 length equals 15 residues. The CDR3 DNA is TGTGCCAGCAGTCTTGCAGGGGTATCAAGAACTGAAGCTTTCTTT. It encodes CASSLAGVSRTEAFF.